A selection of T cell receptor beta chains follows, all from one sample in a study of blood T cell repertoires in COVID-19. Assay used: immunoSEQ multiplex PCR; TCRdb lists only in-frame clones, some missing. The sample shows under 70,000 clones, roughly nine tenths of them seen only once. The specimen sequenced was peripheral blood. Receptor source: a woman aged 60-70 years with active or convalescent COVID-19. Each CDR3 is given with its conserved first and last residue. Fields, in order: J gene, V gene, D gene, clone size, CDR3 protein, CDR3 DNA. The D gene is left open where the match is weak. The size of a clone is reported for some rows only, either as once, few or many, or as a class for expanded clones.

TRBJ2-3	TRBV30	TRBD1	NA	CAWSAGGFWLYF	TGTGCCTGGAGCGCAGGGGGTTTCTGGCTGTATTTT
TRBJ2-7	TRBV5-1	NA	NA	CASRADIYEQYF	TGCGCCAGCAGGGCAGATATCTACGAGCAGTACTTC
TRBJ2-3	TRBV24-1	NA	NA	CATSDPGTPRTDTQYF	TGTGCCACCAGTGATCCTGGGACTCCCCGCACAGATACGCAGTATTTT
TRBJ2-7	TRBV10-1	NA	NA	CASSEQLSYEQYF	TGCGCCAGCAGTGAACAGTTAAGCTACGAGCAGTACTTC
TRBJ1-1	TRBV15	NA	few	CATSSPRIGTEAFF	TGTGCCACCAGCAGCCCCAGGATAGGAACTGAAGCTTTCTTT
TRBJ1-1	TRBV25-1	NA	NA	CASSERGLTEAFF	TGTGCCAGCAGTGAGCGAGGGCTCACTGAAGCTTTCTTT
TRBJ1-1	TRBV7-2	NA	NA	CASSATGTLHTEAFF	TGTGCCAGCAGCGCGACCGGGACACTTCACACTGAAGCTTTCTTT
TRBJ1-2	TRBV12-3/TRBV12-4	NA	few	CASSPDSPNGYTF	TGTGCCAGCAGTCCCGACAGCCCGAATGGCTACACCTTC
TRBJ2-5	TRBV5-1	NA	NA	CASSLAGVEETQYF	TGCGCCAGCAGCTTGGCCGGGGTTGAGGAGACCCAGTACTTC
TRBJ2-7	TRBV28	TRBD2	NA	CASSLGTSGTYEQYF	TGTGCCAGCAGTTTAGGGACTAGCGGGACCTACGAGCAGTACTTC
TRBJ1-5	TRBV5-5	TRBD1	NA	CASSPGDSRHQPQHF	TGTGCCAGCAGCCCAGGGGACAGTAGGCATCAGCCCCAGCATTTT
TRBJ1-1	TRBV6-5	NA	NA	CASSYSEASTEAFF	TGTGCCAGCAGTTACTCCGAGGCTAGCACTGAAGCTTTCTTT
TRBJ1-1	TRBV4-1	NA	NA	CASSRREGTEAFF	TGCGCCAGCAGCCGTCGGGAGGGCACTGAAGCTTTCTTT
TRBJ1-1	TRBV30	NA	NA	CAWSVKGGGGRSEAFF	TGTGCCTGGAGTGTTAAGGGAGGGGGGGGAAGATCTGAAGCTTTCTTT
TRBJ1-6	TRBV7-2	NA	NA	CASSLGPGYNSPLHF	TGTGCCAGCAGCTTAGGTCCAGGGTATAATTCACCCCTCCACTTT
TRBJ2-5	TRBV5-1	TRBD1	NA	CASSFPDRVETQYF	TGCGCCAGCAGCTTCCCGGACAGGGTAGAGACCCAGTACTTC
TRBJ2-3	TRBV4-3	TRBD2	NA	CASSQGPGSGRGSTDTQYF	TGCGCCAGCAGCCAAGGTCCTGGTAGCGGGAGGGGCAGCACAGATACGCAGTATTTT
TRBJ2-1	TRBV10-3	TRBD2	once	CAILAGGNDEQFF	TGTGCCATTCTAGCGGGGGGGAACGATGAGCAGTTCTTC
TRBJ2-3	TRBV30	TRBD2	NA	CACQQRGHTDTQYF	TGTGCCTGTCAACAGCGGGGCCACACAGATACGCAGTATTTT
TRBJ2-7	TRBV6-6	TRBD1	NA	CASSLPDRDYEQYF	TGTGCCAGCAGTCTGCCGGACAGGGACTACGAGCAGTACTTC
TRBJ2-2	TRBV19	NA	NA	CASSIQTANTGELFF	TGTGCCAGTAGTATTCAAACAGCGAACACCGGGGAGCTGTTTTTT
TRBJ1-4	TRBV10-1	TRBD1	NA	CASSQGQGYEKLFF	TGCGCCAGCAGTCAGGGACAGGGATACGAAAAACTGTTTTTT
TRBJ1-4	TRBV7-2	NA	NA	CASSLGLNEKLFF	TGTGCCAGCAGCTTAGGACTTAATGAAAAACTGTTTTTT
TRBJ2-7	TRBV28	NA	NA	CASTKGGEPPEQYF	TGTGCCAGCACCAAAGGGGGAGAACCCCCCGAGCAGTACTTC
TRBJ2-3	TRBV29-1	NA	NA	CSVATPTDTQYF	TGCAGCGTAGCCACCCCCACAGATACGCAGTATTTT
TRBJ2-7	TRBV10-3	NA	NA	CAIRGTDSSYEQYF	TGTGCCATCAGGGGGACTGATAGCTCCTACGAGCAGTACTTC
TRBJ2-1	TRBV27	TRBD2	NA	CASSGSGGYNEQFF	TGTGCCAGCAGTGGTAGCGGGGGGTACAATGAGCAGTTCTTC
TRBJ2-7	TRBV6-5	NA	NA	CASGRQVLGEQYF	TGTGCCAGCGGGAGACAGGTTCTGGGGGAGCAGTACTTC
TRBJ2-5	TRBV21-1	NA	NA	CASSTPLADCQETQYF	TGTGCCAGCAGCACGCCACTAGCGGACTGTCAAGAGACCCAGTACTTC
TRBJ2-7	TRBV5-8	TRBD2	NA	CASSLSGGEQYF	TGTGCCAGCAGCCTTAGCGGGGGGGAGCAGTACTTC
TRBJ2-5	TRBV6-5	NA	NA	CASSFRQTQETQYF	TGTGCCAGCAGTTTCAGACAGACCCAAGAGACCCAGTACTTC
TRBJ2-7	TRBV7-9	TRBD2	NA	CASSSALAGAAHEQYF	TGTGCCAGCAGCTCCGCCCTAGCGGGAGCGGCCCACGAGCAGTACTTC
TRBJ1-6	TRBV30	TRBD1	NA	CAWSFGTGYSPLHF	TGTGCCTGGAGCTTCGGGACAGGTTATTCACCCCTCCACTTT
TRBJ1-6	TRBV30	TRBD1	NA	CAWSVRDREASPLHF	TGTGCCTGGAGTGTACGGGACAGGGAAGCTTCACCCCTCCACTTT
TRBJ2-1	TRBV5-1	NA	NA	CASSLDVNNEQFF	TGCGCCAGCAGCTTGGATGTAAACAATGAGCAGTTCTTC
TRBJ1-6	TRBV5-6	NA	NA	CASSLDGSLSSPLHF	TGTGCCAGCAGCTTGGACGGGAGTCTTAGCTCACCCCTCCACTTT
TRBJ1-5	TRBV27	NA	NA	CASSFNNLSNQPQHF	TGTGCCAGCAGTTTTAACAACCTTAGCAATCAGCCCCAGCATTTT
TRBJ1-1	TRBV6-6	NA	few	CASNMGLQNTEAFF	TGTGCCAGCAACATGGGACTGCAGAACACTGAAGCTTTCTTT
TRBJ2-7	TRBV6-6	NA	NA	CASSYVRGKAYEQYF	TGTGCCAGCAGTTACGTCCGCGGGAAGGCCTACGAGCAGTACTTC
TRBJ1-2	TRBV2	TRBD1	NA	CASRPQGWDGYTF	TGTGCCAGCAGACCACAGGGGTGGGACGGCTACACCTTC
TRBJ2-2	TRBV2	NA	NA	CASRVRVTGELFF	TGTGCCAGCAGAGTCAGGGTAACCGGGGAGCTGTTTTTT
TRBJ2-1	TRBV5-1	TRBD2	NA	CASSFRTSGYSYNEQFF	TGCGCCAGCAGCTTCCGGACTAGCGGCTACTCCTACAATGAGCAGTTCTTC
TRBJ2-4	TRBV5-1	NA	NA	CASSLEAENIQYF	TGCGCCAGCAGCTTGGAGGCGGAAAACATTCAGTACTTC
TRBJ2-3	TRBV19	NA	NA	CASSIAGTDTQYF	TGTGCCAGTAGTATAGCCGGCACAGATACGCAGTATTTT
TRBJ2-2	TRBV6-5	TRBD1	NA	CASMKGQGASGELFF	TGTGCCAGCATGAAGGGACAGGGGGCTAGCGGGGAGCTGTTTTTT
TRBJ1-5	TRBV5-5	TRBD1	NA	CASSPGTGNHQPQHF	TGTGCCAGCAGCCCCGGGACAGGGAATCATCAGCCCCAGCATTTT
TRBJ2-3	TRBV4-1	NA	NA	CASSQERDTQYF	TGCGCCAGCAGCCAAGAGAGGGATACGCAGTATTTT
TRBJ1-4	TRBV7-2	TRBD1	NA	CASGQGLFNEKLFF	TGTGCCAGCGGACAGGGTCTATTTAATGAAAAACTGTTTTTT
TRBJ2-3	TRBV18	NA	NA	CASSSEPTGPSTDTQYF	TGTGCCAGCTCATCCGAACCCACAGGGCCCAGCACAGATACGCAGTATTTT
TRBJ1-5	TRBV27	NA	NA	CASRLNQPQHF	TGTGCCAGCAGACTAAATCAGCCCCAGCATTTT
TRBJ1-2	TRBV28	NA	NA	CASSLLRGYTF	TGTGCCAGCAGTTTACTACGGGGCTACACCTTC
TRBJ1-4	TRBV9	NA	NA	CASSVGTDEKLFF	TGTGCCAGCAGCGTAGGGACAGATGAAAAACTGTTTTTT
TRBJ2-1	TRBV28	TRBD2	NA	CASSYQAGTLSEQFF	TGTGCCAGCAGTTATCAAGCGGGGACCCTAAGTGAGCAGTTCTTC
TRBJ1-2	TRBV12-3/TRBV12-4	TRBD1	NA	CASRRGTDYGYTF	TGTGCCAGCAGGCGCGGGACAGACTATGGCTACACCTTC
TRBJ2-4	TRBV28	NA	NA	CASSLQGGGKNIQYF	TGTGCCAGCAGTTTACAGGGTGGTGGCAAAAACATTCAGTACTTC
TRBJ1-6	TRBV15	NA	NA	CATSFYDFGSPLHF	TGTGCCACCAGCTTTTACGATTTCGGTTCACCCCTCCACTTT
TRBJ1-1	TRBV11-3	NA	NA	CASSLGGSGEAFF	TGTGCCAGCAGCTTAGGTGGCTCGGGGGAAGCTTTCTTT
TRBJ1-6	TRBV19	TRBD1	NA	CASSKGQPSSYNSPLHF	TGTGCCAGTAGTAAGGGACAGCCGAGCTCCTATAATTCACCCCTCCACTTT
TRBJ1-1	TRBV19	NA	NA	CASSIDEGRNTEAFF	TGTGCCAGTAGTATAGACGAGGGCCGGAACACTGAAGCTTTCTTT
TRBJ2-3	TRBV19	NA	NA	CASTPTASTDTQYF	TGTGCCAGTACCCCGACAGCTAGCACAGATACGCAGTATTTT